Described below is a single T cell receptor (delta chain) sequence and its context. Only a few counts were recorded for this clone. Its antigen has not been determined. With only one base between it and a far larger clone, this is likely a read error. The sample holds other DNA sequences that translate to the same CDR3. Libraries came from RT-PCR. The sample was run on an Illumina MiSeq. In TCRdb, clones were called once more from the public reads by CATT, and rows of identical DNA were later combined. Here the sample has 2,000 or so delta-chain clones; more than 1% occur a single time. Clones ranked in the top ten supply 22% of the sample. This sample was taken from a study of gamma-delta T cells after stem cell transplantation (dated by TCRdb to 2015 to 2016). The CDR3 numbers 18 residues from cysteine through phenylalanine. The retained sequence is limited to the CDR3, 54 bases, with the frame set at the first base. The germline V gene supplies CDR1 GEAIGNYY and CDR2 EKD.

This chain is built from TRDV2 and TRDJ1; too little of a D gene remains to name it. The sequenced material came from gamma-delta T cells. This TCR derives from a human donor. It is not recorded whose cells these are; they may come from a transplant donor. CDR3 region: CACETVPSGTQYTDKLIF. The nucleotide sequence is given as TGTGCGTGTGAAACGGTACCGTCAGGGACCCAATACACCGATAAACTCATCTTT.